This T cell receptor beta chain was identified in a study of OX40 agonist ivuxolimab in advanced cancers. Between the trimmed V and J ends, which lost 0 bases and 2 bases, there was a span of 12 bases. The length of the CDR3 is 16 residues. Germline values: CDR1 SGHRS, CDR2 YFSETQ. Method: immunoSEQ multiplex PCR; TCRdb's copy keeps in-frame clones and lacks some. Of about 60,000 clones listed, around 90% are singletons. V is TRBV5-1 and J is TRBJ2-1; D is uncertain. This clonotype was sampled from an adult with an advanced solid tumor such as melanoma, head and neck, liver or kidney cancer. The starting material was CD4+ or CD8+ T cells sorted from blood, obtained in a trial of the OX40 agonist ivuxolimab. This CDR3 reads CASSLVTLSPYNEQFF. In nucleotides, the CDR3 is TGCGCCAGCAGCTTGGTAACATTGTCCCCCTACAATGAGCAGTTCTTC.